One sample yielded the 3 T cell receptor beta chains listed below, sequenced in a study of tumor-infiltrating lymphocytes in oesophageal squamous cell carcinoma. TCRdb recomputed calls from the PCR reads with MiXCR, one row per CDR3 protein. In the table there are some 9,900 distinct CDR3 sequences, roughly 60% of which are singletons. Sequencing was done on a sample of esophageal tumor tissue. All receptors come from a male donor with esophageal squamous cell carcinoma.

In its sample, this clonotype was seen once. The rearrangement uses TRBV7-2 and TRBJ1-1; maybe TRBD1 (5 bases). The length of the CDR3 is 14 residues. V shed 5 bases and J shed 5 bases, with 15 bases lying between them. Germline CDR1 and CDR2: SGHTA and FQGNSA. The CDR3 spells CASSPYGGGTEAFF. DNA of the CDR3: TGTGCCAGCAGCCCCTACGGGGGTGGAACTGAAGCTTTCTTT.

This clonotype was counted ten times or more. The chain employs TRBV6-6 and TRBJ1-4; D perhaps matches TRBD1 (6 bases). The CDR3 length is 14 residues. CDR1 is MNHNY, CDR2 SVGAGI, per germline (reference sequence). Trimming took 0 bases from V and 10 from J, leaving 12 bases between them. CDR3 amino acids: CASSYSRGDGKLFF. CDR3 bases: TGTGCCAGCAGTTACTCGAGGGGGGATGGAAAACTGTTTTTT.

This chain uses TRBV6-6 with TRBJ1-4; D unresolved. The germline gives CDR1 MNHNY, CDR2 SVGAGI (reference sequence). CDR3 length: 14 residues. The V end lost 5 bases, the J end lost 16 bases, and 23 bases lay between the germline ends. CDR3 bases: TGTGCCAGCAGTACAGCGGGAGTACCAGATACGCAGTTTTTT. It yields the protein CASSTAGVPDTQFF.